These 3 T cell receptor beta chains originate from one sample sequenced in a study of cytomegalovirus exposure and HLA in healthy donors. 60 Vbeta and 13 Jbeta primers were used in PCR. Sequencing was performed with immunoSEQ multiplex PCR; in TCRdb, only in-frame clones are kept and a portion is missing. Its table records 180,000 or so clones. The sample comprised PBMCs. The origin of the receptors is a woman younger than 30 in good health and CMV-seropositive.

CDR3: CASSLWGLGGNEQFF. In nucleotides, the CDR3 is TGTGCCAGCAGCTTGTGGGGGCTAGGAGGCAATGAGCAGTTCTTC. The chain employs TRBV5-6 and TRBJ2-1; D may be TRBD1 (6 bases). This CDR3 spans 15 amino acids. Trimming shortened V by 1 base and J by 6 bases, and 14 bases separated the two germline ends. Per germline, CDR1 SGHDT and CDR2 YYEEEE.

The rearrangement links TRBV5-4 to TRBJ2-1, with 12 bases lining up with TRBD2. The CDR3 totals 14 residues. The junction had 4 bases not matched to a gene; V was cut back by 5 bases and J by 7 bases. Germline V gene sequence: CDR1 SGHNT, CDR2 YYREEE (reference sequence). The CDR3 DNA is TGTGCCAGCAGTGCCGGACTAGCGGGAAATGAGCAGTTCTTC. Protein sequence: CASSAGLAGNEQFF.

This chain connects TRBV6-5 to TRBJ1-2; 8 bases agree with TRBD1. The CDR3 extends over 15 amino acids. CDR1 MNHEY and CDR2 SVGAGI come from the germline V gene. V gave up 0 bases and J gave up 2 bases; unmatched junction bases: 2. The CDR3 coding sequence is TGTGCCAGCAGTTACTCTCCAGGGGGCAACTATGGCTACACCTTC. Encoded protein: CASSYSPGGNYGYTF.